The text below deals with one T cell receptor (beta chain). Its antigen has not been determined. The input lacks base qualities; no much larger clone sits a single base away. Libraries were made using the immunoSEQ multiplex PCR assay. This is the immuneACCESS table as TCRdb keeps it, with only in-frame sequences that have V and J called. A part of the clones is gone; compared with another copy, unresolved V genes explain less than half, and the rest is unexplained. This sample gives about 55,000 clones in total; 85% to 90% of them show up just once. 0.45% to 0.65% of the sample is in the top ten clones. The data originate from a study of T cell changes during pregnancy in multiple sclerosis (dated by TCRdb to between 2018 and 2021). Describing the broader study: In women with multiple sclerosis, the researchers looked at how the T cell repertoire shifted as pregnancy progressed.

The CDR3 sequence holds 15 residues, the cysteine and phenylalanine included. Of the read, only the CDR3 DNA is kept; its 45 bases are in frame from base 1. V and J are trimmed by 4 bases and 1 base, and the gene matches miss 3 bases of the junction. The germline V gene sets CDR1 to SGDLS and CDR2 to YYNGEE. The sample was CD4+ T cells from peripheral blood mononuclear cells, taken in the first trimester of pregnancy. The clonotype originates from a female donor with multiple sclerosis, enrolled in a pregnancy study. The V and J segments used are TRBV9 and TRBJ2-7; TRBD2 aligns with 12 central bases. The base sequence is TGTGCCAGCAGCTTACTAGCGGGAGGTTCCTACGAGCAGTACTTC. This yields the protein CASSLLAGGSYEQYF.